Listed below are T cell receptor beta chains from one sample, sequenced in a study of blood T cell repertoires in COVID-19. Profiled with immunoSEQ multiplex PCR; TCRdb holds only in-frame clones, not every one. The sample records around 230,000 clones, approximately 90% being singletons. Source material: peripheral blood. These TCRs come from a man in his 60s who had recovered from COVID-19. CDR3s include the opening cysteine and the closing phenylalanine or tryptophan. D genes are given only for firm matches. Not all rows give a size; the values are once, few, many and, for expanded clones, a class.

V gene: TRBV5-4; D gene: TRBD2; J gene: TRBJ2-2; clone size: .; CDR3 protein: CASSRLGGGSSGELFF; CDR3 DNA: TGTGCCAGCAGCCGACTGGGCGGGGGGTCGTCCGGGGAGCTGTTTTTT
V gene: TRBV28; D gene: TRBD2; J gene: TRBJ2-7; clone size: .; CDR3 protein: CASSLPTSGGGEQYF; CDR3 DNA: TGTGCCAGCAGCCTACCGACTAGCGGGGGGGGTGAGCAGTACTTC
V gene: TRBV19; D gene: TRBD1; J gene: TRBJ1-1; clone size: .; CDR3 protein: CASRGQGLMNTEAFF; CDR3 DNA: TGTGCCAGCAGAGGACAGGGACTCATGAACACTGAAGCTTTCTTT
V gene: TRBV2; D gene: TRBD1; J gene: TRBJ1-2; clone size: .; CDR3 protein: CASSSLRDRGLFGYTF; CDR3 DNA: TGTGCCAGCAGCTCACTCCGGGACAGGGGGCTTTTCGGCTACACCTTC
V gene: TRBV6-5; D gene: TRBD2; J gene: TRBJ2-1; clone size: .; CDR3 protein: CASSYEAGGYNEQFF; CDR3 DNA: TGTGCCAGCAGTTACGAGGCGGGGGGGTACAATGAGCAGTTCTTC
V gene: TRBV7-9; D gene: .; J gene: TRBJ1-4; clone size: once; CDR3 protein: CASSRDRTTNEKLFF; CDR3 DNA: TGTGCCAGCAGCCGTGACAGAACAACTAATGAAAAACTGTTTTTT
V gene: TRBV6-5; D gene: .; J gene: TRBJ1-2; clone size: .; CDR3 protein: CALQANMQGYTF; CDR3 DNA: TGTGCCCTGCAGGCCAATATGCAGGGCTACACCTTC
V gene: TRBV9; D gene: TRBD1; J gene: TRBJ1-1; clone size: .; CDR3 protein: CASSPLRRGRGTEAFF; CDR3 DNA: TGTGCCAGCAGCCCCCTTAGGAGGGGGCGCGGTACTGAAGCTTTCTTT
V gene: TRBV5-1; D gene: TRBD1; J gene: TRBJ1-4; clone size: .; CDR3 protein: CASREWTGNEKLFF; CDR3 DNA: TGCGCCAGCAGAGAATGGACAGGGAATGAAAAACTGTTTTTT
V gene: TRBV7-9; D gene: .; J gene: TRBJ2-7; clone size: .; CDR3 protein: CASSFSQTVAVQYF; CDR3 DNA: TGTGCCAGCAGCTTTTCCCAGACAGTCGCTGTGCAGTACTTC
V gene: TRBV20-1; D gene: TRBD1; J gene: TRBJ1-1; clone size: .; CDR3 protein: CSASPGQGPTASFF; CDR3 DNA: TGCAGTGCTAGTCCGGGACAGGGCCCGACGGCATCTTTCTTT
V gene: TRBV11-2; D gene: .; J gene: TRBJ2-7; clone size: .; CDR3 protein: CASSLSVYEQYF; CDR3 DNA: TGTGCCAGCAGCTTATCGGTCTACGAGCAGTACTTC
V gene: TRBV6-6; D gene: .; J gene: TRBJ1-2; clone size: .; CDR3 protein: CATSDRNNYGYTF; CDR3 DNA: TGTGCCACCTCGGACAGAAATAACTATGGCTACACCTTC
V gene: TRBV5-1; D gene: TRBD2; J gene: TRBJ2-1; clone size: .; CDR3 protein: CASNPLAGGPYNEQFF; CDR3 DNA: TGCGCCAGCAATCCCCTAGCGGGGGGGCCTTACAATGAGCAGTTCTTC
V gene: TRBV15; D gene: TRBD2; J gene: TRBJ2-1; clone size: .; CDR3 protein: CATSSHYGTSGGYNEQFF; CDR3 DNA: TGTGCCACCAGCAGCCATTACGGGACTAGCGGGGGATACAATGAGCAGTTCTTC
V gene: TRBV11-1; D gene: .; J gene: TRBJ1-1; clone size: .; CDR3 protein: CASSLQINTEAFF; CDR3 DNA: TGTGCCAGCAGCTTACAGATAAACACTGAAGCTTTCTTT
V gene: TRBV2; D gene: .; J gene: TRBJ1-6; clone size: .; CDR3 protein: CASSGESSYNSPLHF; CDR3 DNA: TGTGCCAGCAGTGGGGAGAGCTCCTATAATTCACCCCTCCACTTT
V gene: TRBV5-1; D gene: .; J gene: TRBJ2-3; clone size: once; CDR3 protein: CASSLGSLDTQYF; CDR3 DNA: TGCGCCAGCAGCTTGGGGAGTTTGGATACGCAGTATTTT
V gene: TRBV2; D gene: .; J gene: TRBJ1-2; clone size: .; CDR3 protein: CAITTVSKPNYGYTF; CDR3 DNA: TGTGCCATCACGACAGTTTCAAAACCTAACTATGGCTACACCTTC
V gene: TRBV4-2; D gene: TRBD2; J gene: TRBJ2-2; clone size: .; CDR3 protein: CASSQLGGANTGELFF; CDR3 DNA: TGTGCCAGCAGCCAACTCGGGGGGGCGAACACCGGGGAGCTGTTTTTT
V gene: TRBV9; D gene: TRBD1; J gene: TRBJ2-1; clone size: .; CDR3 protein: CASSVELWDRGGNEQFF; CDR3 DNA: TGTGCCAGCAGCGTAGAGTTGTGGGACAGGGGCGGCAATGAGCAGTTCTTC
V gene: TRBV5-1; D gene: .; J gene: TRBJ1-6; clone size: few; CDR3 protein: CASSLGRQTLDSPLHF; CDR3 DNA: TGCGCCAGCAGCTTGGGGAGACAGACTCTAGATTCACCCCTCCACTTT